The sequence of this T cell receptor beta chain was determined in a study of shared clonotypes between healthy human individuals. The CDR3 has 13 residues. With V trimmed by 6 bases and J by 8 bases, 9 bases remained unmatched. CDR1 is MDHEN, CDR2 SYDVKM, per germline. An approximately 200 ng quantity of DNA, 25,000 to 35,000 T cell genomes, went into the sorted-subset replicate PCRs. Sequenced by immunoSEQ multiplex PCR; TCRdb stores in-frame clones only, minus some. The sample records around 750,000 clones, 74% being singletons. The TCR originated in a woman aged 30 to 39 in good health. The chain is built from TRBV28 and TRBJ1-2, with 7 bases fitting TRBD1. Sequenced input: memory CD4+ T cells sorted from blood. Sample subset: CD45RA-negative fraction. The DNA of the CDR3 is TGTGCCAGCAGAATTGGGGCAGGGGGAGGCTACACCTTC. It is translated as CASRIGAGGGYTF.